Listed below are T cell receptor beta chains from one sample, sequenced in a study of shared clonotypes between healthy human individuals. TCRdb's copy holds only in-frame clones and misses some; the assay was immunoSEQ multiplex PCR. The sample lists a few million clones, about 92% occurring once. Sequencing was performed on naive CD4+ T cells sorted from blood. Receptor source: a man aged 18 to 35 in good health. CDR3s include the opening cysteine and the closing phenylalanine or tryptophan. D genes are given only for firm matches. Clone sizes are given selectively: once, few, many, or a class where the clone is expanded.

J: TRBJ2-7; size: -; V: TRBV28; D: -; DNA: TGTGCCAGCAGTCTGACAGTATCAGCTTCCGAGCAGTACTTC; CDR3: CASSLTVSASEQYF
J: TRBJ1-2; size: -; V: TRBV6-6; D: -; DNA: TGTGCCAGCAGTTATACACTGAACTATGGCTACACCTTC; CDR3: CASSYTLNYGYTF
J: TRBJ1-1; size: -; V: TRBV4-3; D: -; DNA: TGCGCCAGCAGCCAAGATAGGGCTGCGAACACTGAAGCTTTCTTT; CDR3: CASSQDRAANTEAFF
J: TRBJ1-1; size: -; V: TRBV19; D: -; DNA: TGTGCCAGTAACTCAGGGTTGGCGAACACTGAAGCTTTCTTT; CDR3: CASNSGLANTEAFF
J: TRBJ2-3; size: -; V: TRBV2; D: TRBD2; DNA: TGTGCCAGCTTTTTCGGGGGGGCCCCCCCAGATACGCAGTATTTT; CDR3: CASFFGGAPPDTQYF
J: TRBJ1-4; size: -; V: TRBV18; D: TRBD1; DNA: TGTGCCAGCTCACCGGGACAGCGAGGTGAAAAACTGTTTTTT; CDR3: CASSPGQRGEKLFF
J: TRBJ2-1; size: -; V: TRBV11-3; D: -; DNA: TGTGCCAGCAGCTTAGTAGGTAGCGGTTACAATGAGCAGTTCTTC; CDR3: CASSLVGSGYNEQFF
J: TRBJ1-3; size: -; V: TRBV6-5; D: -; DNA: TGTGCCAGCAGTAGGGCCTCTGGAAACACCATATATTTT; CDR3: CASSRASGNTIYF
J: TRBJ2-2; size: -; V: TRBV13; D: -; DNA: TGTGCCAGCAGCTTGGACAAGACGAACACCGGGGAGCTGTTTTTT; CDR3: CASSLDKTNTGELFF
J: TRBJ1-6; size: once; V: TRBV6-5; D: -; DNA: TGTGCCAGCAGTCGAGACAGCTCCTATAATTCACCCCTCCACTTT; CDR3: CASSRDSSYNSPLHF
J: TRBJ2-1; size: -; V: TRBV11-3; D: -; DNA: TGTGCCAGCAGCTTCACGGGACTCTTCAATGAGCAGTTCTTC; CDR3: CASSFTGLFNEQFF
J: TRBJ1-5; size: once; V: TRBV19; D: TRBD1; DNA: TGTGCCAGTAGTATCTCGGACCAGGGGGCAAGGCAGCCCCAGCATTTT; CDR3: CASSISDQGARQPQHF
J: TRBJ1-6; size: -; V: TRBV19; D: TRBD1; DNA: TGTGCCAGTAGCCGACAGGGCCCCAATTCACCCCTCCACTTT; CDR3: CASSRQGPNSPLHF
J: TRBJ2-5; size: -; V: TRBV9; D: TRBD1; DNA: TGTGCCAGCAGCTTGGGACAGGGGGCGGTTGAGACCCAGTACTTC; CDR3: CASSLGQGAVETQYF
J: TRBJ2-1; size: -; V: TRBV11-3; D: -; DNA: TGTGCCAGCAGCTTAGTGGGGGGGCTCTACAATGAGCAGTTCTTC; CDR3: CASSLVGGLYNEQFF
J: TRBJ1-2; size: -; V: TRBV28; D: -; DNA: TGTGCCAGCAGCTCGGGTGTGGTGGCCTATGGCTACACCTTC; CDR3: CASSSGVVAYGYTF
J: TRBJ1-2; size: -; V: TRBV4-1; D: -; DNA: TGCGCCAGCAGCCAAGTTAGGGGGGACGGCTACACCTTC; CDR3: CASSQVRGDGYTF
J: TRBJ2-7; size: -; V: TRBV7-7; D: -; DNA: TGTGCTAGCAGCCCGGGAGAGGTCCAGGGTGGCGAGCAGTACTTC; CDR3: CASSPGEVQGGEQYF
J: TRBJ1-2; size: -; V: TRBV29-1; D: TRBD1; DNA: TGCAGCGTTGGGGACAGGGGGAGCGGCTACACCTTC; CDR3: CSVGDRGSGYTF
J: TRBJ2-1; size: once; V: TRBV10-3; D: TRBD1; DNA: TGTGCCATCAGTGTGACGGGACAGGGCACCCATGAGCAGTTCTTC; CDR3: CAISVTGQGTHEQFF
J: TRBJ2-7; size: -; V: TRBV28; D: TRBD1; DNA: TGTGCCAGCAGTTTAATTGGCTATGGGGCAGGGGGCCTCGAGCAGTACTTC; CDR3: CASSLIGYGAGGLEQYF
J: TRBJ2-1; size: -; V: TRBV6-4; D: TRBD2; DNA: TGTGCCAGCAGTCCAGCGGGAGCCCCCTACAATGAGCAGTTCTTC; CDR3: CASSPAGAPYNEQFF
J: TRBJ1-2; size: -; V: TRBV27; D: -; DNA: TGTGCCAGCAGTTTATTTTTCCAGGCAGTCTATGGCTACACCTTC; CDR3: CASSLFFQAVYGYTF
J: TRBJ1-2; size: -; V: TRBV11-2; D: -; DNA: TGTGCCAGCAGCTTAGGGGGCATCAACTATGGCTACACCTTC; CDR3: CASSLGGINYGYTF
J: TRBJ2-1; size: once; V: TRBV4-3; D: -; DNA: TGCGCCAGCAGCCAAAGACAGTTCCGGGACCCGATGTACAATGAGCAGTTCTTC; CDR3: CASSQRQFRDPMYNEQFF
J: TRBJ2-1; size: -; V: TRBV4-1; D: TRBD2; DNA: TGCGCCAGCAGCCAAGAAGGACTAGCCCTCAATGAGCAGTTCTTC; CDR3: CASSQEGLALNEQFF
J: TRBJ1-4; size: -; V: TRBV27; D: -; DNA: TGTGCCAGCAGTTTCTGGCAGGGGTATGAAAAACTGTTTTTT; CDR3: CASSFWQGYEKLFF
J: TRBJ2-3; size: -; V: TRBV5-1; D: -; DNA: TGCGCCAGCAGCGGGGGGGCGGGCAGCACAGATACGCAGTATTTT; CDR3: CASSGGAGSTDTQYF
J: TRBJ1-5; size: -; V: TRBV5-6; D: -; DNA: TGTGCCAGCAGCTTGGGACTGAGCAATCAGCCCCAGCATTTT; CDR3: CASSLGLSNQPQHF
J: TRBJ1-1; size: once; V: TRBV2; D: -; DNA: TGTGCCAGCAGTGAAGACAGGGATGGGACTGAAGCTTTCTTT; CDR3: CASSEDRDGTEAFF
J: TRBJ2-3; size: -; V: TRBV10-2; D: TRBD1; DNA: TGCGCCAGCGGGGACAGGGGTCGCACAGATACGCAGTATTTT; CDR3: CASGDRGRTDTQYF
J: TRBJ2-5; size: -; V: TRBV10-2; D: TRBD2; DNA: TGCGCCAGCAGTTGGACGGGAGGGGAGACCCAGTACTTC; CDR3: CASSWTGGETQYF
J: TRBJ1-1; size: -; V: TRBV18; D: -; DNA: TGTGCCAGCTCACCACCCTCAGAGAATTTGAACACTGAAGCTTTCTTT; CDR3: CASSPPSENLNTEAFF
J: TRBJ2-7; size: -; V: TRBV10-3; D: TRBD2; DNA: TGTGCCATCAGTGGACTAGCGGGGGAAACCGGGTACGAGCAGTACTTC; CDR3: CAISGLAGETGYEQYF
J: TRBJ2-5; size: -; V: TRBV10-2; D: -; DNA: TGCGCCAGCAGTGAGGGGGAGACCCAGTACTTC; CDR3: CASSEGETQYF
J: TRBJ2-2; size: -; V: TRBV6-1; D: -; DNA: TGTGCCAGCAGTGAAGTCGGCGGGAACACCGGGGAGCTGTTTTTT; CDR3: CASSEVGGNTGELFF
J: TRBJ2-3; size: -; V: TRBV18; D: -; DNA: TGTGCCAGCTCTGGGGTTAGCACAGATACGCAGTATTTT; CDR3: CASSGVSTDTQYF
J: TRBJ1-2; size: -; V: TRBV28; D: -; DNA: TGTGCCAGCAGCCCGCCAAGGGGCTGGGGCTACACCTTC; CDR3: CASSPPRGWGYTF
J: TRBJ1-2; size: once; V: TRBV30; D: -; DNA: TGTGCCTGGAGTGGGGTCACCGATAACTATGGCTACACCTTC; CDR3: CAWSGVTDNYGYTF
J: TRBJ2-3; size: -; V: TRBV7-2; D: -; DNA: TGTGCCAGCAGCTTAAGTTTGGATACGCAGTATTTT; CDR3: CASSLSLDTQYF
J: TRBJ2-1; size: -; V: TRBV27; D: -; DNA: TGTGCCAGCAAATCTAGCGTGTTGGACAATGAGCAGTTCTTC; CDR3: CASKSSVLDNEQFF
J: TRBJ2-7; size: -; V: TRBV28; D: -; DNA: TGTGCCAGCAGCTTTCCCGGGGGTGTCCCCTACGAGCAGTACTTC; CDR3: CASSFPGGVPYEQYF
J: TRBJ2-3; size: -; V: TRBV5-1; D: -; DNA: TGCGCCAGCAGCTCCCTGTTGGCGGGTACCACAGATACGCAGTATTTT; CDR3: CASSSLLAGTTDTQYF
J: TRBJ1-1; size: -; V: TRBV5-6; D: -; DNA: TGTGCCAGCAGCTTGGTACAACAGGTGAACACTGAAGCTTTCTTT; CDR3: CASSLVQQVNTEAFF
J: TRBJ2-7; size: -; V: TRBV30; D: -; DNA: TGTGCCTGGAGTCATACCCACATATTGGAGCACTTC; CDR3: CAWSHTHILEHF
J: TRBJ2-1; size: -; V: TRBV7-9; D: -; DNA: TGTGCCAGCAGCTTAGCAGGGGAACCCAATGAGCAGTTCTTC; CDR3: CASSLAGEPNEQFF
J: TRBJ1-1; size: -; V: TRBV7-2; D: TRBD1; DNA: TGTGCCAGCAGCTTGGGACAGGGATACAACACTGAAGCTTTCTTT; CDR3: CASSLGQGYNTEAFF
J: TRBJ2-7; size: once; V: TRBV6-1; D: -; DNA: TGTGCCAGCAGTGAAGGAGTCTACGAGCAGTACTTC; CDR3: CASSEGVYEQYF
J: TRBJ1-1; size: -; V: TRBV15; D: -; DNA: TGTGCCACGGGGGGAGGGTTGAACACTGAAGCTTTCTTT; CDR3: CATGGGLNTEAFF
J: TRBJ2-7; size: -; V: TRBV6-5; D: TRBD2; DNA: TGTGCCAGCAGTTACGCTAGCGGGAGCCCCTACGAGCAGTACTTC; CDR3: CASSYASGSPYEQYF
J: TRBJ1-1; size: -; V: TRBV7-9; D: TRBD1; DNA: TGTGCCAGCAGCGCCCGACAGGGACTGAACACTGAAGCTTTCTTT; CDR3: CASSARQGLNTEAFF
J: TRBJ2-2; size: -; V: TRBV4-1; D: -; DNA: TGCGCCAGCATGTCTGCGACGAACACCGGGGAGCTGTTTTTT; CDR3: CASMSATNTGELFF
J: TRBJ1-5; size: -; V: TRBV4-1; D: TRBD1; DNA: TGCGCCAGCAGCCAAGTCGACAGGGCTGAAAAGCCCCAGCATTTT; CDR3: CASSQVDRAEKPQHF
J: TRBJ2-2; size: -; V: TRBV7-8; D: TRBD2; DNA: TGTGCCAGCAGCTTATCGCGGTTTCCGGGGGGGAACACCGGGGAGCTGTTTTTT; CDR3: CASSLSRFPGGNTGELFF
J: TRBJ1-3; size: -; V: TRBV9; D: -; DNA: TGTGCCAGCAGCTCACAAGCCAGGGGCCCAGTCGGAAACACCATATATTTT; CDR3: CASSSQARGPVGNTIYF